The clone carrying this T cell receptor beta chain was counted only a few times. Its cognate antigen is unknown. The CDR3 covers 17 residues. It was with 60 Vbeta and 13 Jbeta primers that the PCR ran. Method: immunoSEQ multiplex PCR; TCRdb's copy keeps in-frame clones and lacks some. The sample holds tens of thousands of clones; roughly 79% are singletons and the top ten take roughly 1.5%. This entry belongs to a study of cytomegalovirus exposure and HLA in healthy donors. Broader study findings: In a later analysis, a missense DCLRE1C variant was linked to TCR beta V- and J-gene trimming. Researchers catalogued 160 or so TCR beta chains as cytomegalovirus-associated. A few of the chains that were CMV-associated were confirmed in vitro to be specific for CMV antigens.

The V call is TRBV21-1, the J call TRBJ1-3; the table's D call, TRBD1, has no DNA check behind it. TRBV21-1 is reported as a pseudogene. Sequencing used PBMCs. This receptor was identified in a middle-aged man in good health and CMV-seronegative. CDR3 residues: CASSKPWDRPFIDTIYF. In nucleotides, the CDR3 is TGTGCCAGCAGCAAACCTTGGGACAGGCCCTTCATTGACACCATATATTTT.